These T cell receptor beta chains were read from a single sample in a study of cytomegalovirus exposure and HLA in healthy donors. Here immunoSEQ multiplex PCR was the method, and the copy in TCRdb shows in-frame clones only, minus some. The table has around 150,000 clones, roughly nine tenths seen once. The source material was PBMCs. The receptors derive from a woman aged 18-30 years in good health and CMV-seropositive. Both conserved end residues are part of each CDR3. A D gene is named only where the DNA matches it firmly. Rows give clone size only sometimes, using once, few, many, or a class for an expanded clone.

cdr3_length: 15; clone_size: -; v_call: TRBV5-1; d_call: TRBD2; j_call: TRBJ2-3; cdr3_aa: CASSLGLAVGDTQYF; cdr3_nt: TGCGCCAGCAGCTTGGGCCTAGCGGTAGGGGATACGCAGTATTTT
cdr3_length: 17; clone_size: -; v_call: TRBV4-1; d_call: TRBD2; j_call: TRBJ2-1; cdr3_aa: CASSQVRAGASYNEQFF; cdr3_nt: TGCGCCAGCAGCCAAGTTCGAGCGGGAGCGTCCTACAATGAGCAGTTCTTC
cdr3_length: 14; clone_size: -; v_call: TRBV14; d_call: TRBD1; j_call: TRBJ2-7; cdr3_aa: CASSQGTGEYEQYF; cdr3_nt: TGTGCCAGCAGCCAAGGGACAGGGGAATACGAGCAGTACTTC
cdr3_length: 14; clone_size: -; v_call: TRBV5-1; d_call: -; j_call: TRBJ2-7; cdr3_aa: CASSLGGLSYEQYF; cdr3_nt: TGCGCCAGCAGCTTGGGTGGACTGAGCTACGAGCAGTACTTC
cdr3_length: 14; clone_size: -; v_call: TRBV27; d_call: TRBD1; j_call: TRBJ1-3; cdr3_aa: CASSPHRQGGTIYF; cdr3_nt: TGTGCCAGCAGTCCCCACCGACAGGGAGGCACCATATATTTT
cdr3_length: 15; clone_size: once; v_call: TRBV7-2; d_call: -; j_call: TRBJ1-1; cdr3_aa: CASSIIFKPDTEAFF; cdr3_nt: TGTGCCAGCAGCATTATTTTCAAGCCGGACACTGAAGCTTTCTTT
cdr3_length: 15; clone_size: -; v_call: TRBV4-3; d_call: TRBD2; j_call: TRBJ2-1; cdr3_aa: CASSQDPLAGEEQFF; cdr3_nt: TGCGCCAGCAGCCAAGATCCACTAGCGGGAGAGGAGCAGTTCTTC
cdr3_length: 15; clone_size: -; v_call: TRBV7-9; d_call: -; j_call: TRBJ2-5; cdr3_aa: CASSIMGTLQETQYF; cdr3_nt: TGTGCCAGCAGCATAATGGGGACTCTCCAAGAGACCCAGTACTTC
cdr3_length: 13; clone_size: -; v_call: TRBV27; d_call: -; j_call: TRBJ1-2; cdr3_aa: CASAPGVLGGYTF; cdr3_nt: TGTGCCAGCGCCCCCGGGGTCTTAGGTGGCTACACCTTC
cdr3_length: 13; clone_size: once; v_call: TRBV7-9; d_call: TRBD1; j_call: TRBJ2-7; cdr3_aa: CASSSQGAYEQYF; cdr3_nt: TGTGCCAGCAGCAGCCAGGGGGCCTACGAGCAGTACTTC
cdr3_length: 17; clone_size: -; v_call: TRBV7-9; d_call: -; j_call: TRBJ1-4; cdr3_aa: CASSLATNEHHNEKLFF; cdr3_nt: TGTGCCAGCAGCTTAGCCACAAATGAACACCATAATGAAAAACTGTTTTTT
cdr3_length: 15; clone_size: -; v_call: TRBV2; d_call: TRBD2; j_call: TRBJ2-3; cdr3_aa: CASSDPGGGTDTQYF; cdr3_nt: TGTGCCAGCAGTGACCCGGGCGGGGGGACAGATACGCAGTATTTT
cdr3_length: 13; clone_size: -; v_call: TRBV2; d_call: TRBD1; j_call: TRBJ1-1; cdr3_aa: CASSLQGGTEAFF; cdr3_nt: TGTGCCAGCAGTCTACAGGGGGGCACTGAAGCTTTCTTT
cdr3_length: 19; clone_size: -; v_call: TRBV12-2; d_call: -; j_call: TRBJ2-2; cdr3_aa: CASRLEGTSGRRSAGELFF; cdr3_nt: TGTGCAAGTCGCTTAGAAGGGACTAGCGGGAGGCGCAGCGCCGGGGAGCTGTTTTTT
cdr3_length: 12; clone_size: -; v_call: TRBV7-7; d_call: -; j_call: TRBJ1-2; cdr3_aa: CASSQKARGYTF; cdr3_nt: TGTGCCAGCAGCCAGAAGGCGCGGGGCTACACCTTC
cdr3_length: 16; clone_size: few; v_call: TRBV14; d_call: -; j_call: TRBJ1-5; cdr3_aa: CASSPSARTGNQPQHF; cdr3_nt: TGTGCCAGCAGCCCTTCGGCGAGGACAGGCAATCAGCCCCAGCATTTT
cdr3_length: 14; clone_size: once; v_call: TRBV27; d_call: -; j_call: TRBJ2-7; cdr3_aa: CASSLFWTSYEQYF; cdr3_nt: TGTGCCAGCAGTTTATTCTGGACAAGCTACGAGCAGTACTTC
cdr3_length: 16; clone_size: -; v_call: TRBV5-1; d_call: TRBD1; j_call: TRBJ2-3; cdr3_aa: CASSLARDRLTDTQYF; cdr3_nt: TGCGCCAGCAGCTTGGCCCGGGACAGGCTCACAGATACGCAGTATTTT
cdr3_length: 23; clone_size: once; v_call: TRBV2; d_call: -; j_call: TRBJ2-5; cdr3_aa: CASSVTPSKTGAEGADTQETQYF; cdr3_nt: TGTGCCAGCAGTGTTACCCCGTCAAAGACAGGCGCAGAGGGAGCGGACACCCAAGAGACCCAGTACTTC
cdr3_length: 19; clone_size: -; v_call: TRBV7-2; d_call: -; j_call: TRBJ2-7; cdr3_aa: CASSLGALGSAGSYYEQYF; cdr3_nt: TGTGCCAGCAGCTTAGGGGCCTTAGGGTCGGCAGGGTCTTACTACGAGCAGTACTTC
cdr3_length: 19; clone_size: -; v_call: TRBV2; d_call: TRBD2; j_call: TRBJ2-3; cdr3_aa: CASSERGLAGPTSTDTQYF; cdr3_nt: TGTGCCAGCAGTGAAAGGGGACTAGCGGGTCCTACTAGCACAGATACGCAGTATTTT
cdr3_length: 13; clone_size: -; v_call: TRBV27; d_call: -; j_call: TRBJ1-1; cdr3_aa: CASSGSGRGEAFF; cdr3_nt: TGTGCCAGCAGTGGATCGGGTAGGGGTGAAGCTTTCTTT
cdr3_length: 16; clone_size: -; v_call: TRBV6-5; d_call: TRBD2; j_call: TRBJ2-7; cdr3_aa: CASSSRTSGGPVEQYF; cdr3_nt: TGTGCCAGCAGTTCAAGGACTAGCGGGGGACCCGTCGAGCAGTACTTC
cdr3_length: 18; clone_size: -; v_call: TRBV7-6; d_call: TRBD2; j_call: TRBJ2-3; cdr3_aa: CASSLERPGLANTDTQYF; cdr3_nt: TGTGCCAGCAGCTTAGAGAGACCGGGACTAGCCAACACAGATACGCAGTATTTT
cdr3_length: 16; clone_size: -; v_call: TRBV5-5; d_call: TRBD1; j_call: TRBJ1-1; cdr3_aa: CASSLAPTGTGAEAFF; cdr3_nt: TGTGCCAGCAGCTTGGCCCCGACAGGGACGGGCGCTGAAGCTTTCTTT
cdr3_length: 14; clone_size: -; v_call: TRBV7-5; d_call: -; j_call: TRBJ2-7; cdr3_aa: CVRSEGQGLNEQYF; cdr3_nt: TGTGTCAGAAGCGAGGGACAGGGATTGAACGAGCAGTACTTC
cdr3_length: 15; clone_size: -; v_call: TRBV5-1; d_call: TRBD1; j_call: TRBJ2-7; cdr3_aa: CASSLGGQPTYEQYF; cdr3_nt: TGCGCCAGCAGCTTGGGGGGACAGCCAACATACGAGCAGTACTTC
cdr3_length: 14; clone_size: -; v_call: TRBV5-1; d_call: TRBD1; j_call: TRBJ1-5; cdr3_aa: CASSSGTGSQPQHF; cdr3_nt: TGCGCCAGCAGCTCCGGGACAGGGAGTCAGCCCCAGCATTTT
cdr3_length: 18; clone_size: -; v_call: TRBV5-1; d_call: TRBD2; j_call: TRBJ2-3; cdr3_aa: CASSSGLAGVVGTDTQYF; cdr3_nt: TGCGCCAGCAGCTCGGGACTAGCGGGAGTTGTGGGCACAGATACGCAGTATTTT
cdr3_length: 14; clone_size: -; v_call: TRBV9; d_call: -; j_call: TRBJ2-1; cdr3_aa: CASSVEAGPYEQFF; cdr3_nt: TGTGCCAGCAGCGTTGAGGCCGGTCCGTATGAGCAGTTCTTC
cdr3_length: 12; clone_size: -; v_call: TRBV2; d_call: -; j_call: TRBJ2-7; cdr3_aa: CASRRQGGEQYF; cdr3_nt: TGTGCCAGCAGGCGACAGGGAGGCGAGCAGTACTTC
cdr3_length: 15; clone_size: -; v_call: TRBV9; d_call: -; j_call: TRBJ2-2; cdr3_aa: CASSVNRVRAGELFF; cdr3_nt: TGTGCCAGCAGCGTTAACAGGGTTCGTGCCGGGGAGCTGTTTTTT
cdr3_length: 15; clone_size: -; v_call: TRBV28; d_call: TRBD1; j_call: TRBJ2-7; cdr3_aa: CASSSAGTGNHEQYF; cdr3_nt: TGTGCCAGCAGTTCAGCCGGGACAGGGAACCACGAGCAGTACTTC
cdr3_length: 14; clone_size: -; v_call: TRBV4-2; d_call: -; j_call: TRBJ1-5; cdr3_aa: CASSQDRGGWPQHF; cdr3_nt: TGTGCCAGCAGCCAAGATAGAGGGGGTTGGCCCCAGCATTTT
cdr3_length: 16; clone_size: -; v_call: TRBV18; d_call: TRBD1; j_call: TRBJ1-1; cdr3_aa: CASSQRQGELNTEAFF; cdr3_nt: TGTGCCAGCTCTCAACGACAGGGGGAATTGAACACTGAAGCTTTCTTT
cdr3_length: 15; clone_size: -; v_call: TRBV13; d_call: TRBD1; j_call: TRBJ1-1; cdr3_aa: CASSLDPGTGTEAFF; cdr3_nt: TGTGCCAGCAGCTTAGACCCAGGGACAGGCACTGAAGCTTTCTTT
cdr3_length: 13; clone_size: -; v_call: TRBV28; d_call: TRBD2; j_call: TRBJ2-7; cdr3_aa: CASRRTSSYEQYF; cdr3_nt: TGTGCCAGCAGACGGACTAGCTCCTACGAGCAGTACTTC
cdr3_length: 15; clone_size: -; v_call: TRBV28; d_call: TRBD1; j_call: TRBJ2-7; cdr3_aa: CASSSVTGALYEQYF; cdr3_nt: TGTGCCAGCAGTTCCGTGACAGGGGCTCTTTACGAGCAGTACTTC
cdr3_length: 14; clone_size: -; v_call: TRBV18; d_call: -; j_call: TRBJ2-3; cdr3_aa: CASSPVSKTDTQYF; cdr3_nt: TGTGCCAGCTCACCAGTTAGTAAAACAGATACGCAGTATTTT
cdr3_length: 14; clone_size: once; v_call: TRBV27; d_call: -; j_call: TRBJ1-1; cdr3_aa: CASSPLRGGPEAFF; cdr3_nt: TGTGCCAGCAGTCCCCTGCGGGGAGGCCCTGAAGCTTTCTTT
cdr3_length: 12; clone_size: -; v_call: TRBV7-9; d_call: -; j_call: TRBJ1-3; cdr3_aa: CASSATRDTIYF; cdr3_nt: TGTGCCAGCAGCGCTACGAGAGACACCATATATTTT
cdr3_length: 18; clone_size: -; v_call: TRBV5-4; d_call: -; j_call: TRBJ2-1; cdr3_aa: CASSSSQQGAFTYNEQFF; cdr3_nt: TGTGCCAGCAGCTCAAGTCAACAGGGCGCATTTACCTACAATGAGCAGTTCTTC
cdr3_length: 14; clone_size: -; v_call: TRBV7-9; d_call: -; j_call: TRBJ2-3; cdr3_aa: CASSPGENTDTQYF; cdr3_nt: TGTGCCAGCAGCCCGGGGGAGAACACAGATACGCAGTATTTT
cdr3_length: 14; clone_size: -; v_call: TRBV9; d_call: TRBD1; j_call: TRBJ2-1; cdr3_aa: CASSVRAGTAQQFF; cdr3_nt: TGTGCCAGCAGCGTGAGAGCCGGGACAGCCCAGCAGTTCTTC
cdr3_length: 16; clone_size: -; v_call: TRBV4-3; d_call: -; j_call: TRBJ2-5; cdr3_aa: CASSQKTGPGLETQYF; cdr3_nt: TGCGCCAGCAGCCAGAAAACCGGGCCAGGGTTAGAGACCCAGTACTTC
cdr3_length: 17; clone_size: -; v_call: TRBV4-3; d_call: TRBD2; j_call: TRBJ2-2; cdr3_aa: CASSLSAGTSITGELFF; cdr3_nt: TGCGCCAGCAGCCTCTCTGCCGGGACTAGCATAACCGGGGAGCTGTTTTTT
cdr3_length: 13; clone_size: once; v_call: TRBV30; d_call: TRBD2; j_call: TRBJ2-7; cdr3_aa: CASAGGHHYEQYF; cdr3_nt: TGTGCCTCCGCGGGGGGACACCATTACGAGCAGTACTTC
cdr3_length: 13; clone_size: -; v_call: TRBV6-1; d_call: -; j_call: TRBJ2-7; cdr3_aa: CASGPVWSYEQYF; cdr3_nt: TGTGCCAGCGGGCCCGTGTGGTCCTACGAGCAGTACTTC
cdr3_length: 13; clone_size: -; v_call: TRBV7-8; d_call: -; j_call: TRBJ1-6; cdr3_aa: CASSFIENSPLHF; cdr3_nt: TGTGCCAGCAGCTTTATAGAGAATTCACCCCTCCACTTT
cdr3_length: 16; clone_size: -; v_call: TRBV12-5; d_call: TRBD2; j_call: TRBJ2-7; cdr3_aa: CASGPGGRRESYEQYF; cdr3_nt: TGTGCTAGTGGCCCGGGGGGACGGCGAGAATCGTACGAGCAGTACTTC
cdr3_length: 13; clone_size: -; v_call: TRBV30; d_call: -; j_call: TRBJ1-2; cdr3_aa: CAWSAKGLDGYTF; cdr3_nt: TGTGCCTGGAGTGCTAAGGGGCTTGACGGCTACACCTTC
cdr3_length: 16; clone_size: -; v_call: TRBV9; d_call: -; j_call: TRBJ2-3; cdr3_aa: CASSVHRVSSTDTQYF; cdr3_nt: TGTGCCAGCAGCGTACACAGGGTATCTAGCACAGATACGCAGTATTTT
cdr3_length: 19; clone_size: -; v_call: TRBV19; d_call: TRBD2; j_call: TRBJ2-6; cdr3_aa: CASSPRTSGKSSGANVLTF; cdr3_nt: TGTGCCAGTAGTCCCCGGACTAGCGGTAAGAGCTCTGGGGCCAACGTCCTGACTTTC
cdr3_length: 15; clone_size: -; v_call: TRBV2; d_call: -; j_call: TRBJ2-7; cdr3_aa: CASSEALQVDYEQYF; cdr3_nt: TGTGCCAGCAGTGAAGCGCTTCAGGTAGACTACGAGCAGTACTTC
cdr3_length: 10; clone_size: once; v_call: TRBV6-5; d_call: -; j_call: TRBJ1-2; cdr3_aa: CASFRSGYTF; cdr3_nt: TGTGCCAGTTTTAGAAGTGGCTACACCTTC
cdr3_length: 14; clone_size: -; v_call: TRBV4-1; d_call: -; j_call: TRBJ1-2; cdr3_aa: CASSHPREPRSYTF; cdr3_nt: TGCGCCAGCAGCCACCCCCGGGAGCCGCGTAGCTACACCTTC
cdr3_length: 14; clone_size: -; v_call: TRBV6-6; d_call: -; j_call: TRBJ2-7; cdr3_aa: CASIYSPGAYEQYF; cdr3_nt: TGTGCCAGCATCTACAGCCCAGGGGCCTACGAGCAGTACTTC